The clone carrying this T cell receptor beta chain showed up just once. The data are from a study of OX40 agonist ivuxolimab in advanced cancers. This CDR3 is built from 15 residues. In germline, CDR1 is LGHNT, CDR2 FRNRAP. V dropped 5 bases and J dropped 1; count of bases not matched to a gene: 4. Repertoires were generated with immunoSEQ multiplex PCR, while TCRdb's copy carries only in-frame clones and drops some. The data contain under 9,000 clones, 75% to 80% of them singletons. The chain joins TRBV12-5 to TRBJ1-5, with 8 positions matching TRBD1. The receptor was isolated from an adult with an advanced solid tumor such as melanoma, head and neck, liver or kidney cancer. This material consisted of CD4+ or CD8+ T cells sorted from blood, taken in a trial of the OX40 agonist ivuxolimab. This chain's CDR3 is CASGTDRGSNQPQHF. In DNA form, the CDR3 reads TGTGCTAGTGGTACTGACAGGGGCAGCAATCAGCCCCAGCATTTT. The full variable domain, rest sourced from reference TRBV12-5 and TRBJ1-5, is DARVTQTPRHKVTEMGQEVTMRCQPILGHNTVFWYRQTMMQGLELLAYFRNRAPLDDSGMPKDRFSAEMPDATLATLKIQPSEPRDSAVYFCASGTDRGSNQPQHFGDGTRLSIL.